The entry below describes one T cell receptor (beta chain). Germline CDR1 LGHNA, CDR2 YSLEER. Trimming removed 0 bases from V and 2 bases from J, with 11 bases in between. This CDR3 is 16 amino acids long. As originally analysed: Estimation of nucleated cell counts relied on the amplification of reference gene primers. Here immunoSEQ multiplex PCR was the method, and the copy in TCRdb shows in-frame clones only, minus some. V and J calls and clone size are as listed in that table; D and trimming were resolved from the DNA. The data show about 170,000 clones, 86% seen once. The record originates from a study of blood T cell repertoires in COVID-19.

The sequence was obtained from a woman aged 80 or over in a cohort sampled during active or convalescent COVID-19. Sequences were obtained from peripheral blood. The chain recombines TRBV4-3 with TRBJ1-5; D may be TRBD1 (6 bases). This chain's CDR3 is CASSQDLRGGNQPQHF. The CDR3 DNA sequence: TGCGCCAGCAGCCAAGACCTCAGGGGTGGCAATCAGCCCCAGCATTTT.